A selection of T cell receptor beta chains follows, all from one sample in a study of blood T cell repertoires in COVID-19. Only in-frame clones appear in the TCRdb table, and some are missing; sequencing was by immunoSEQ multiplex PCR. Of about 85,000 clones in the sample, around nine tenths were seen once. The specimen sequenced was peripheral blood. Source of these receptors: a man over 45 with acute or convalescent COVID-19. Each CDR3 is given with its conserved first and last residue. D genes are given only for firm matches. The listing skips clone size in some rows; elsewhere it reads once, few, many or a size class.

J gene	D gene	clone size	V gene	CDR3 protein	CDR3 DNA
TRBJ2-5	.	.	TRBV18	CASSPEGEGIETQYF	TGTGCCAGCTCACCAGAGGGGGAAGGGATAGAGACCCAGTACTTC
TRBJ2-3	.	.	TRBV6-1	CASSETIGRGGDTQYF	TGTGCCAGCAGTGAAACAATCGGACGCGGAGGAGATACGCAGTATTTT
TRBJ2-2	TRBD2	.	TRBV4-3	CASSQVREGLAGGTGELFF	TGCGCCAGCAGCCAAGTTCGAGAGGGACTAGCGGGGGGGACCGGGGAGCTGTTTTTT
TRBJ2-2	.	few	TRBV5-1	CASSVDFTGELFF	TGCGCCAGCAGCGTGGACTTCACCGGGGAGCTGTTTTTT
TRBJ2-1	TRBD2	few	TRBV5-1	CASSLVASGRAHNEQFF	TGCGCCAGCAGCTTGGTGGCTAGCGGGAGGGCCCACAATGAGCAGTTCTTC
TRBJ1-6	.	.	TRBV19	CASSPGGTRWPLHF	TGTGCCAGTAGTCCCGGGGGGACCCGGTGGCCCCTCCACTTT
TRBJ2-3	TRBD2	.	TRBV30	CAWSRGTSGTDTQYF	TGTGCCTGGAGTCGTGGGACTAGCGGCACAGATACGCAGTATTTT
TRBJ1-5	.	once	TRBV18	CASSTDRPNQPQHF	TGTGCCAGCTCAACAGACAGACCTAATCAGCCCCAGCATTTT
TRBJ2-5	.	.	TRBV5-8	CASSPNRVGRETQYF	TGTGCCAGCAGTCCTAATCGAGTAGGGAGGGAGACCCAGTACTTC
TRBJ2-7	.	.	TRBV9	CASSGRDSSKQYF	TGTGCCAGCAGCGGACGGGACTCCTCTAAGCAGTACTTC
TRBJ1-1	.	.	TRBV7-9	CASSDREAFF	TGTGCCAGCAGTGACAGAGAAGCTTTCTTT
TRBJ1-1	.	.	TRBV24-1	CATRDSLNTEAFF	TGTGCCACCAGGGACAGTTTGAACACTGAAGCTTTCTTT
TRBJ2-1	.	.	TRBV10-2	CASSDQRSGYNEQFF	TGCGCCAGCAGTGATCAGCGTAGCGGATACAATGAGCAGTTCTTC
TRBJ1-4	TRBD1	.	TRBV2	CASRARLGTAAKKLFF	TGTGCCAGCAGGGCGCGACTCGGGACAGCCGCCAAAAAACTGTTTTTT
TRBJ2-3	.	.	TRBV3-1/TRBV3-2	CASSQQLALEGDTQYF	TGTGCCAGCAGCCAACAGCTAGCGCTAGAAGGGGATACGCAGTATTTT
TRBJ2-5	.	.	TRBV6-5	CASSKQTGQETQYF	TGTGCCAGCAGTAAACAGACAGGCCAAGAGACCCAGTACTTC
TRBJ1-2	TRBD1	once	TRBV28	CASSSTGNNYGYTF	TGTGCCAGCAGTTCGACAGGGAACAACTATGGCTACACCTTC
TRBJ2-2	TRBD2	.	TRBV30	CAWSAGTSVYTGELFF	TGTGCCTGGAGTGCTGGGACTAGCGTGTACACCGGGGAGCTGTTTTTT